Included here is one TCR beta chain sequence, with context. In its sample, this clone was seen a few times. This clone's antigen is unknown. No much larger clone is present one base from it, and per-base qualities are unavailable. This sample was taken from a study of cytomegalovirus exposure and HLA in healthy donors (dated by TCRdb to 2017 to 2019). Concerning the study at large: According to a later analysis, one platform produced both the 120 validation repertoires and the 666 repertoires of the first cohort. The study aimed to test whether cataloging public T cell receptors could reveal signatures of past pathogen exposure. To predict cytomegalovirus infection status, the study combined high-throughput TCR immunosequencing, statistical association of individual TCRs with disease status, and machine learning. Along with the roughly 670-subject first cohort, a separate validation cohort of roughly 110 different subjects was used. Study-wide findings and limitations: A later analysis lacked HLA typing for the validation cohort, so it scored co-occurrence in that cohort across all 120 repertoires. The study listed 150 to 200 TCR beta chains as associated with cytomegalovirus. In vitro tests confirmed that three of the cytomegalovirus-associated TCR beta chains recognize cytomegalovirus antigens. The classifier was reported to diagnose cytomegalovirus status with high specificity and sensitivity in both the original cohort and the validation cohort. In a later analysis, TCRs clustered in the first cohort were found to also tend to co-occur in the approximately 120 validation repertoires, with 94% of cluster scores above 0. Most TCR sequences were observed very rarely across donors, whereas some public TCRs were present in many individuals. The authors suggested that the approach could potentially be generalized to other disease states and immunological phenotypes.

Library creation used the immunoSEQ multiplex PCR assay. As for the authors' bioinformatics: A statistical classification framework was built to diagnose cytomegalovirus status from the catalog of TCR beta chain sequences. In its TCRdb copy, this immuneACCESS table keeps in-frame sequences only and misses some clones. Where compared with another copy, unresolved V genes explain less than half of these, and the others have no known cause. The V and J calls and clone size were taken over from that table, and D and trimming were inferred from the DNA. This sample is represented by about 130,000 clones; approximately 92% of them were singletons. The top ten hold approximately 1.1% of the sample. The CDR3 starts with the cysteine, ends with the phenylalanine, and has 14 residues. Solely the CDR3 DNA is kept, with 42 bases framed from the first base. The donors were included in the validation cohort of some 120 subjects, a group kept apart from the roughly 670-subject first cohort.

The sample was PBMCs. The chain was built from TRBV21-1 and TRBJ1-1. TRBV21-1 is described as a pseudogene. The receptor was derived from a woman younger than 30 in good health and CMV-seronegative. The base sequence is TGTGCCAGCAGCCCGCGTGGCGGGCCCACTGAAGCTTTCTTT. Its translation reads: CASSPRGGPTEAFF.